Presented here are 27 T cell receptor beta chains from one specimen sequenced in a study of regulatory T cells in long-lasting Graves disease. The authors built TCR beta libraries using iRepertoire HTBI primers and Arm-PCR of CDR3 regions. TCRdb fed the multiplex PCR reads into MiXCR, producing one record per CDR3 protein. The sample has 500,000 to 800,000 distinct CDR3 sequences, around 30% seen once; the top ten hold 35% to 55%. Time point denoted: persistent/refractory GD, antithyroid drugs over 5 years with positive TRAb. RNA extracted from PBMCs served as the sequencing template. Sample: peripheral blood mononuclear cells (PBMCs), taken when the disease was refractory, from a patient treated with antithyroid drugs. The receptors here all came from a female donor with Graves disease.

The DNA of the CDR3 is TGCAGTGCTGTGTCACTAACGGGAGGTCTCTCCTACGAGCAGTACTTC. It specifies CSAVSLTGGLSYEQYF. The chain uses TRBV20-1 and TRBJ2-7; TRBD2 agrees at 7 bases. The CDR3 consists of 16 residues. Losses at the gene ends were 5 bases for V and 0 bases for J; bases not matched to a gene: 13. Germline V gene sequence: CDR1 DFQATT, CDR2 SNEGSKA (reference sequence).

This chain joins TRBV5-1 and TRBJ1-2; unclear D gene. Deletions cut 4 bases from V and 2 bases from J, with 15 bases between. CDR3 length: 15 amino acids. CDR1 is SGHRS, CDR2 YFSETQ, per germline. The CDR3 DNA is TGCGCCAGCAGCCGACGCCTTACGGGGAACTATGGCTACACCTTC. It specifies CASSRRLTGNYGYTF.

V and J are TRBV19 and TRBJ2-2; 10 bases fit TRBD2. CDR1 is LNHDA, CDR2 SQIVND, per germline (reference sequence). The V and J ends lost 5 bases and 0 bases, in that order; junction bases with no gene match: 6. This CDR3 has 17 amino acids. CDR3 sequence: CASSSRLAGANTGELFF. DNA of the CDR3: TGTGCCAGTAGTTCCAGACTAGCGGGTGCGAACACCGGGGAGCTGTTTTTT. Full variable domain (outside the CDR3, taken from reference TRBV19 and TRBJ2-2): DGGITQSPKYLFRKEGQNVTLSCEQNLNHDAMYWYRQDPGQGLRLIYYSQIVNDFQKGDIAEGYSVSREKKESFPLTVTSAQKNPTAFYLCASSSRLAGANTGELFFGEGSRLTVL.

The chain links TRBV5-6 to TRBJ1-5; D gene ambiguous. Per germline, CDR1 SGHDT and CDR2 YYEEEE. CDR3 length equals 15 residues. V lost 1 base and J lost 3, with 11 bases in between. CDR3 DNA: TGTGCCAGCAGCTTGTCTCGTGTGGCCAATCAGCCCCAGCATTTT. Amino acid sequence: CASSLSRVANQPQHF.

This clonotype has a handful of counts. The chain employs TRBV10-1 and TRBJ1-5; 7 bases are a match to TRBD1. J was trimmed by 7 bases and V by 3 bases; bases with no gene match: 3. Germline V lookup: CDR1 WNHNN, CDR2 SYGVQD (reference sequence). CDR3 length: 13 amino acids. CDR3 protein: CASSDSDRQPQHF. Written as DNA, the CDR3 is TGCGCCAGCAGTGACTCGGACAGGCAGCCCCAGCATTTT.

This clonotype has more than one count but fewer than ten. The V and J genes are TRBV5-1 and TRBJ2-7; D gene uncertain. Trimming cost V 4 bases and J 3 bases, with 8 bases left between them. The germline gives CDR1 SGHRS, CDR2 YFSETQ. The CDR3 loop spans 12 amino acids. CDR3 nucleotides: TGCGCCAGCAGCATTAGAAACTACGAGCAGTACTTC. Protein sequence: CASSIRNYEQYF.

This chain uses TRBV19 with TRBJ1-5, with D perhaps matching TRBD1 (5 bases). V gave up 3 bases and J gave up 1 base, with 19 bases separating them. Per germline, CDR1 LNHDA and CDR2 SQIVND (reference sequence). This CDR3 has 18 amino acids. The CDR3 DNA follows: TGTGCCAGTAGTATTGGTGGTAGGAGGGGTCGGAGCAATCAGCCCCAGCATTTT. It is translated as CASSIGGRRGRSNQPQHF.

The table lists this clonotype with a few counts. This sequence joins TRBV20-1 and TRBJ2-7, with a weak D call TRBD1 (7 bases). Trimming removed 6 bases from V and 5 bases from J, with 20 bases in between. The CDR3 consists of 14 residues. CDR1 is DFQATT, CDR2 SNEGSKA, per germline (reference sequence). The CDR3 region is CSAEGAGWVNEQYF. CDR3 DNA: TGCAGTGCAGAGGGGGCGGGATGGGTGAACGAGCAGTACTTC.

This clonotype was found a few times. The CDR3 DNA is TGCGCCAGCTCGGGACTAGTGGGGACGGGCGAGCAGTACTTC. Translation: CASSGLVGTGEQYF. The chain recombines TRBV10-2 with TRBJ2-7; 8 bases align to TRBD2. Unmatched junction bases numbered 12, after V lost 8 bases and J lost 6 bases. This CDR3 contains 14 residues. Germline V gives CDR1 WSHSY, CDR2 SAAADI.

The chain carries TRBV27 and TRBJ2-2, with a weak D call TRBD2 (5 bases). The CDR3 runs 17 residues. V gave up 2 bases and J gave up 2 bases, with 15 bases separating them. Germline V gene lookup returns CDR1 MNHEY and CDR2 SMNVEV (reference sequence). The CDR3, as DNA: TGTGCCAGCAGTTTAATATTGCGGGCAGGCAACACCGGGGAGCTGTTTTTT. The encoded protein is CASSLILRAGNTGELFF.

This chain connects TRBV2 to TRBJ2-4, with D possibly matching TRBD2 (5 bases). CDR3 length: 16 residues. V gave up 6 bases and J gave up 0 bases, with 15 bases separating them. Germline assignment: CDR1 SNHLY and CDR2 FYNNEI. This CDR3 is CASSLTTTLAKNIQYF. In DNA form, the CDR3 reads TGTGCCAGCAGCCTGACTACTACTCTAGCCAAAAACATTCAGTACTTC.

This clonotype was detected a few times. This chain connects TRBV6-2 or TRBV6-3 to TRBJ1-3, with D possibly TRBD1 on 5 matching bases. Germline values: CDR1 MNHEY, CDR2 SVGEGT. The CDR3 has 14 residues. V was cut by 2 bases and J by 4 bases, with 9 bases left in between. The CDR3 nucleotides are TGTGCCAGCAGTTACGGGGGAGCCGGAAACACCATATATTTT. Protein: CASSYGGAGNTIYF.

In regard to this clonotype: A junction end diverges from the germline sequence, so it may reflect a read error. This sequence joins TRBV6-1 and TRBJ2-7, with 7 positions matching TRBD2. The CDR3 sequence is 13 residues long. Germline V gene sequence: CDR1 MNHNS, CDR2 SASEGT. In DNA, the CDR3 is TGTGCCAGCAAAAAAAGCGGGAACTACGAGCAGCACTTC. Its protein is CASKKSGNYEQHF.

A note on this clonotype: A junction boundary mismatches the germline segment, possibly from a read error. The chain employs TRBV3-1 and TRBJ1-1, with 7 nucleotides matching TRBD1. The CDR3 runs to 15 residues. Germline V gives CDR1 LGHDT, CDR2 YNNKEL (reference sequence). The CDR3 sequence is CASSQFGQANSEAFF. In DNA form, the CDR3 reads TGTGCCAGCAGCCAATTCGGACAGGCTAACAGTGAAGCTTTCTTT.

The chain carries TRBV12-3 or TRBV12-4 and TRBJ2-7, with 10 bases that match TRBD1. The CDR3 totals 17 residues. V dropped 5 bases and J dropped 5; count of bases not matched to a gene: 15. This CDR3 reads CASSPYMTGTGVDEQYF. CDR3 DNA sequence: TGTGCCAGCAGTCCGTATATGACCGGGACAGGGGTTGACGAGCAGTACTTC.

The chain employs TRBV11-2 and TRBJ2-5, with TRBD2 matching over 12 bases. The V segment lost 1 base and the J segment 1 base; nucleotides outside the gene matches: 4. This CDR3 is 17 amino acids long. Germline V gives CDR1 SGHAT, CDR2 FQNNGV. In DNA, the CDR3 is TGTGCCAGCAGCTTAGCCCTAGCGGGAGGGCTCCAAGAGACCCAGTACTTC. It encodes CASSLALAGGLQETQYF.

V and J are TRBV5-6 and TRBJ1-5, with D possibly being TRBD1 (5 bases). The CDR3 contains 15 residues. Trimming removed 4 bases at V and 3 bases at J, with 14 bases between. Germline CDR1 reads SGHDT; CDR2 reads YYEEEE. CDR3 DNA sequence: TGTGCCAGCAGCCTATTCCGGGACGACAATCAGCCCCAGCATTTT. Translation: CASSLFRDDNQPQHF.

In this sample, this clonotype turned up many times. The chain is built from TRBV11-2 and TRBJ2-5; TRBD2 matches at 7 bases. The CDR3 contains 14 residues. Germline CDR1 is SGHAT and CDR2 is FQNNGV. The trim removed 0 bases at V and 5 bases at J, leaving 3 bases unmatched. The CDR3 DNA reads as TGTGCCAGCAGCTTAGATTTCGGGAGGGAGACCCAGTACTTC. The encoded protein is CASSLDFGRETQYF. The full variable domain, with the rest looked up from reference TRBV11-2 and TRBJ2-5, is EAGVAQSPRYKIIEKRQSVAFWCNPISGHATLYWYQQILGQGPKLLIQFQNNGVVDDSQLPKDRFSAERLKGVDSTLKIQPAKLEDSAVYLCASSLDFGRETQYFGPGTRLLVL.

The chain links TRBV27 to TRBJ2-7, with TRBD2 identical over 13 bases. Germline assignment: CDR1 MNHEY and CDR2 SMNVEV (reference sequence). Trimming cost V 3 bases and J 5 bases; bases outside gene matches: 1. This CDR3 is 14 amino acids long. In DNA form, the CDR3 reads TGTGCCAGCAGTTTCGGACTAGCGGGAGACGAGCAGTACTTC. This sequence encodes CASSFGLAGDEQYF.

The chain recombines TRBV7-3 with TRBJ1-1; 7 bases fit TRBD1. Germline trimming cut 1 base from V and 0 bases from J; bases unmatched to any gene: 11. This CDR3 comprises 18 residues. CDR1 is SGHTA, CDR2 FQGTGA, per germline. CDR3 sequence (DNA): TGTGCCAGCAGCTTAATGGTTAGGGGGCAGGCGGTGAACACTGAAGCTTTCTTT. Translated: CASSLMVRGQAVNTEAFF.

The chain links TRBV11-1 to TRBJ2-5; D is ambiguous. In germline, CDR1 is SGHAT, CDR2 FQDESV (reference sequence). The CDR3 contains 16 residues. Trimming shortened V by 0 bases and J by 5 bases, and 16 bases separated the two germline ends. The CDR3 nucleotides are TGTGCCAGCAGCTTAGCCAACCTGTCCCCTATCGAGACCCAGTACTTC. Translated: CASSLANLSPIETQYF.

The chain combines TRBV6-8 with TRBJ2-7; perhaps TRBD2 as D (5 bases). CDR1 MNHGY and CDR2 SAAAGT come from the germline V gene. Trimming stripped 2 bases from V and 2 bases from J, with 13 bases between. The CDR3 sequence is 15 residues long. DNA of the CDR3: TGTGCCAGCAGTTACCCCCAAGCGGCTACCTACGAGCAGTACTTC. Protein: CASSYPQAATYEQYF.

The rearrangement joins TRBV15 to TRBJ2-5; D uncertain. V was pared by 2 bases and J by 2 bases, with 6 bases between. Germline CDR1 LNHNV, CDR2 YYDKDF (reference sequence). The CDR3 contains 13 residues. CDR3 coding DNA: TGTGCCACCAGCAGACATACTCAAGAGACCCAGTACTTC. It yields the protein CATSRHTQETQYF.

For this clonotype: Germline is not matched at one junction end, which may reflect a read error. This chain uses TRBV29-1 with TRBJ2-1, with D possibly matching TRBD2 (6 bases). The germline V gene has CDR1 SQVTM and CDR2 ANQGSEA. The CDR3 runs 12 residues. This CDR3 reads CSARDPNRAVVF. Here the CDR3 DNA reads TGCAGCGCGCGGGACCCCAATCGCGCCGTGGTCTTC.

This clonotype was counted between two and nine times. The J gene is TRBJ1-6, the V gene TRBV19, with D possibly being TRBD1 (5 bases). This CDR3 spans 14 amino acids. The V and J ends lost 4 bases and 8 bases respectively, with 12 bases between them. The germline CDR1 and CDR2 sequences are LNHDA and SQIVND (reference sequence). For the CDR3, the DNA is TGTGCCAGTAGTACGGGACCTCTGGATTCACCCCTCCACTTT. Translated: CASSTGPLDSPLHF.

Comments on this clonotype: It may be a read error: a sequence one base away is much more abundant. The chain carries TRBV28 and TRBJ1-1; a possible D gene is TRBD1 (5 bases). Germline loops: CDR1 MDHEN, CDR2 SYDVKM. Trimming stripped 11 bases from V and 2 bases from J, with 12 bases between. The length of the CDR3 is 12 residues. The CDR3 sequence is CAAETVNTEAFF. In nucleotides, the CDR3 is TGTGCCGCCGAGACAGTTAACACTGAAGCTTTCTTT.

The chain recombines TRBV11-2 with TRBJ1-5; a possible D gene is TRBD1 (5 bases). Per the germline V gene, CDR1 is SGHAT and CDR2 is FQNNGV. The CDR3 contains 14 residues. The V and J ends lost 4 bases and 7 bases respectively, with 14 bases between them. CDR3 loop: CASSWGWGEQPQHF. In DNA, the CDR3 is TGTGCCAGCAGCTGGGGTTGGGGGGAACAGCCCCAGCATTTT.